This T cell receptor (beta chain) stems from a study of cytomegalovirus exposure and HLA in healthy donors. About the research overall: There were 75 million to 95 million unique TCRs (from HLA-typed donors) in an early data release.

Whereas donors were nominally healthy upon sampling, unrecorded immune exposures were probable. V dropped 6 bases and J dropped 0 bases, with 15 bases sitting between them. Germline V gene data show CDR1 as MNHEY and CDR2 as SVGAGI. This CDR3 has 15 amino acids. Study observations and caveats: Researchers had no immune exposure information except CMV serostatus available. Most of the TCR beta V segments (in an earlier analysis) were productive either about 87% or about 30% of the time.

As concerns this clone: Its antigen is unknown.

Primers: 60 Vbeta forward and 13 Jbeta reverse. TCRdb's copy holds only in-frame clones and misses some; the assay was immunoSEQ multiplex PCR. The sample lists about 89,000 clones; 85% were seen once. This receptor was obtained from a man aged 35 to 55 in good health and CMV-seropositive. The sequenced material came from PBMCs. V and J are TRBV6-5 and TRBJ2-7; TRBD1 is a possible D gene (5 bases). CDR3 nucleotide sequence: TGTGCCAGCAGACCTTGGGGCGGATACTCCTACGAGCAGTACTTC. This gives the protein CASRPWGGYSYEQYF.